The source of this T cell receptor (beta chain) is a study of blood T cell repertoires in COVID-19. Libraries were prepared by immunoSEQ multiplex PCR; TCRdb keeps only in-frame clonotypes and omits some of them. In the table there are fewer than 200,000 clones, about 80% of which are singletons. There are 14 residues in the CDR3. The V gene's germline CDR1 is MNHEY and CDR2 SVGAGI. Between the trimmed V and J ends, which lost 0 bases and 6 bases, there was a span of 9 bases. The source material was peripheral blood. V gene TRBV6-5 combines with J gene TRBJ2-1; D possibly corresponds to TRBD2 (6 bases). The TCR originated in a man aged 55 to 69 with acute or convalescent COVID-19. CDR3 nucleotide sequence: TGTGCCAGCAGTTACTCGACCGGGGGCAATGAGCAGTTCTTC. This sequence encodes CASSYSTGGNEQFF.